This T cell receptor (beta chain) originates from a study of OX40 agonist ivuxolimab in advanced cancers. About the research overall: The patients received agonistic anti-OX40 (CD134) antibody ivuxolimab. Partial responses occurred in three patients (one hepatocellular carcinoma, two cutaneous melanoma).

General study findings and limits: Clonal expansion from baseline to week 6 occurred in both CD4+ and CD8+ T cells.

Profiling relied on immunoSEQ multiplex PCR, and the TCRdb table lists in-frame clones only, not all of them. The sample lists around 17,000 clones, about 92% seen once, with roughly 7.2% in the top ten. The CDR3 consists of 16 residues. The V end was cut by 4 bases, the J end by 1 base, with 17 bases between. CDR1 is SNHLY, CDR2 FYNNEI, per germline. As concerns this clone: The antigen remains undetermined.

The origin of this receptor is an adult with an advanced solid tumor such as melanoma, head and neck, liver or kidney cancer. The sample was CD4+ or CD8+ T cells sorted from blood, taken in a trial of the OX40 agonist ivuxolimab. The rearrangement links TRBV2 to TRBJ2-7, with D possibly being TRBD1 or TRBD2 (6 bases each). This CDR3 is CASSVRGQGSSYEQYF. In DNA form, the CDR3 reads TGTGCCAGCAGTGTCCGGGGGCAGGGATCTTCCTACGAGCAGTACTTC.